One sample yielded the 13 T cell receptor beta chains listed below, sequenced in a study of blood T cell repertoires in COVID-19. Generated by immunoSEQ multiplex PCR, the TCRdb table keeps only in-frame clones and is missing some. The sample records 300,000 to 400,000 clones, more than 85% being singletons. The material sequenced was PBMCs or T cells enriched from blood (not recorded which). These receptor sequences come from a young woman who had been exposed to COVID-19.

This clone was detected only once. This chain connects TRBV6-5 to TRBJ2-1; D remains unclear. Germline V CDR1 and CDR2: MNHEY, SVGAGI. The CDR3 is made up of 12 amino acids. The germline V and J ends were trimmed by 4 bases and 9 bases, with 10 bases remaining between them. In nucleotides, the CDR3 is TGTGCCAGCAGTTTTCGATACGGTGAGCAGTTCTTC. Protein sequence: CASSFRYGEQFF.

The chain combines TRBV21-1 with TRBJ1-4; the table's D call TRBD1 went unverified against the DNA. TRBV21-1 is listed as a pseudogene. The length of the CDR3 is 17 residues. Here the CDR3 reads CASSKAVYRATNEKLFF. CDR3 DNA sequence: TGTGCCAGCAGCAAAGCGGTCTACAGGGCAACTAATGAAAAACTGTTTTTT.

The chain recombines TRBV7-3 with TRBJ2-3; a weak D match, TRBD2 (7 bases). Germline V gives CDR1 SGHTA, CDR2 FQGTGA. The CDR3 has 15 residues. V was cut by 4 bases and J by 2 bases, with 13 bases left in between. For the CDR3, the DNA is TGTGCCAGCAGCTCCGCGGGGGCGTTCACAGATACGCAGTATTTT. It translates to CASSSAGAFTDTQYF.

The chain uses TRBV5-4 and TRBJ1-2, with D perhaps TRBD1 (6 bases). This CDR3 is 16 amino acids long. From germline, CDR1 is SGHNT and CDR2 YYREEE (reference sequence). The V end was cut by 4 bases, the J end by 1 base, with 17 bases between. CDR3 in DNA: TGTGCCAGCAGCCACTTGGACAGCCGCCTTAACTATGGCTACACCTTC. Protein sequence: CASSHLDSRLNYGYTF.

The chain combines TRBV6-7 with TRBJ1-6; D remains unclear. TRBV6-7 is flagged as an ORF with uncertain function. The CDR3 is made up of 15 amino acids. Trimming took off 0 bases at V and 7 bases at J, with 10 bases between the two ends. CDR3 sequence (DNA): TGTGCCAGCAGTTACTCAATTAGCGCCAATTCACCCCTCCACTTT. Residues: CASSYSISANSPLHF.

The chain joins TRBV6-5 to TRBJ2-7; the match to TRBD2 covers 8 bases. CDR1 and CDR2 from the germline V gene are MNHEY and SVGAGI. J gave up 3 bases and V 10 bases, and 8 bases lay outside the gene matches. The CDR3 is 13 amino acids. CDR3 in DNA: TGTGCCATCCTGACTAGCGAGGACTACGAGCAGTACTTC. Translating gives CAILTSEDYEQYF.

The chain carries TRBV7-3 and TRBJ1-1; the D gene is possibly TRBD1 (5 bases). CDR1 and CDR2 from the germline V gene are SGHTA and FQGTGA. This CDR3 is built from 14 residues. V was clipped by 2 bases and J by 1 base, with 8 bases between them. As DNA, the CDR3 is TGTGCCAGCAGCTTAGCACAGGAGAACACTGAAGCTTTCTTT. This encodes CASSLAQENTEAFF.

The CDR3, as DNA: TGCGCCAGCAGCTCTAGCGGGGGGTCGCCCGGGGAGCTGTTTTTT. Translating gives CASSSSGGSPGELFF. The chain employs TRBV5-1 and TRBJ2-2, with 11 bases that match TRBD2. V lost 3 bases, J lost 6 bases, and 4 bases stayed unmatched. The CDR3 sequence is 15 residues long. Looked up from germline, CDR1 is SGHRS and CDR2 is YFSETQ.

The CDR3 nucleotides are TGCGCCAGCAGCTTGAGCAGTAGTTTGTCGGGCAATGAGCAGTTCTTC. It encodes CASSLSSSLSGNEQFF. The rearrangement joins TRBV5-1 to TRBJ2-1, with D unclear. This CDR3 has 16 amino acids. Germline CDR1 and CDR2: SGHRS and YFSETQ. Trimming stripped 1 base from V and 6 bases from J, with 17 bases between.

The chain employs TRBV7-2 and TRBJ1-2; 8 nucleotides match TRBD1. The CDR3 extends over 17 amino acids. The V gene's germline CDR1 is SGHTA and CDR2 FQGNSA. With 4 bases clipped from V and 5 bases from J, the junction kept 15 bases outside the gene matches. The CDR3 bases are TGTGCCAGCAGCTCCCGACAGGGGTCCAGAAGTCAATATGGCTACACCTTC. This codes for CASSSRQGSRSQYGYTF.

The chain joins TRBV7-9 to TRBJ1-3, with 8 positions matching TRBD1. Germline loops: CDR1 SEHNR, CDR2 FQNEAQ (reference sequence). The CDR3 covers 13 residues. V shed 10 bases and J 4 bases; nucleotides not matched to a gene: 6. CDR3 residues: CATPDRDGNTIYF. In DNA, the CDR3 is TGTGCCACCCCGGACAGGGACGGAAACACCATATATTTT.

CDR3 sequence (DNA): TGTGCCAGTAGTGCAAAGGGGGGGGAGACCCAGTACTTC. This gives the protein CASSAKGGETQYF. V usage is TRBV19 and J usage is TRBJ2-5; possible D gene TRBD2, 7 bases. Germline-derived CDR1 and CDR2 are LNHDA and SQIVND (reference sequence). V was pared by 5 bases and J by 5 bases, with 12 bases between. CDR3 length: 13 amino acids.

The count of this clone is one. The chain links TRBV6-1 to TRBJ1-6; 7 bases line up with TRBD1. Per the germline V gene, CDR1 is MNHNS and CDR2 is SASEGT. The CDR3 has 16 amino acids. After removal of 6 bases from V and 8 bases from J, the junction contained 13 bases not matched to a gene. This CDR3 reads CASRESLGGGHSPLHF. Written as DNA, the CDR3 is TGTGCCAGCAGAGAATCTCTAGGGGGCGGGCATTCACCCCTCCACTTT.